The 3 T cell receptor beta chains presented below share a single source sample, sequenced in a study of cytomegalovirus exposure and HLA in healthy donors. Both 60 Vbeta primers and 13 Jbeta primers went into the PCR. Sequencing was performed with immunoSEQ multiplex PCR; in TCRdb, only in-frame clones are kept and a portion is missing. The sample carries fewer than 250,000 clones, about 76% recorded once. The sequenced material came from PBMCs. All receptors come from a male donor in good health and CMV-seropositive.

The CDR3 loop is CASRQGAQGEQYF. In DNA form, the CDR3 reads TGTGCCAGCAGACAGGGGGCGCAGGGCGAGCAGTACTTC. This chain connects TRBV6-5 to TRBJ2-7; 9 nucleotides align to TRBD1. With 6 bases clipped from V and 6 bases from J, the junction kept 6 bases outside the gene matches. The V gene's germline CDR1 is MNHEY and CDR2 SVGAGI. The CDR3 has 13 residues.

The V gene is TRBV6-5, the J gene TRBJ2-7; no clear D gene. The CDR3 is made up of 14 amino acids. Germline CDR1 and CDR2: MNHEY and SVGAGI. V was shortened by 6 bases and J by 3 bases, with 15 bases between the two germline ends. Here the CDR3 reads CASSLASSIYEQYF. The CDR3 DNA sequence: TGTGCCAGCAGCTTAGCAAGCTCTATCTACGAGCAGTACTTC.

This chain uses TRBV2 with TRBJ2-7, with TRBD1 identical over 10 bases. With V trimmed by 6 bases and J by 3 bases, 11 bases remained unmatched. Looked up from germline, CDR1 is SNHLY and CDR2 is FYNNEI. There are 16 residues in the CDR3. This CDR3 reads CASRARQGTGVYEQYF. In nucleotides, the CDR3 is TGTGCCAGCAGGGCCCGTCAAGGGACAGGGGTCTACGAGCAGTACTTC.